Shown below are 16 T cell receptor beta chains from a single sample sequenced in a study of T cell responses to AZD1222 COVID-19 vaccine. Some clones are missing from TCRdb's copy, which holds only in-frame ones; the method was immunoSEQ multiplex PCR. The sample contains about 54,000 clones, nearly 90% of which appear only once. This sample comprised peripheral blood, obtained on day 0 of AZD1222 vaccination. The receptors originated from an adult in good health.

The rearrangement joins TRBV5-1 to TRBJ1-4; D is unresolved. Germline loops: CDR1 SGHRS, CDR2 YFSETQ. Deletions cut 4 bases from V and 8 bases from J, with 18 bases between. The CDR3 spans 15 residues. CDR3 sequence: CASSVSVPLGEKLFF. The CDR3 coding sequence is TGCGCCAGCAGCGTCTCGGTCCCCTTGGGGGAAAAACTGTTTTTT. Together with reference TRBV5-1 and TRBJ1-4, the CDR3 gives the full variable domain: KAGVTQTPRYLIKTRGQQVTLSCSPISGHRSVSWYQQTPGQGLQFLFEYFSETQRNKGNFPGRFSGRQFSNSRSEMNVSTLELGDSALYLCASSVSVPLGEKLFFGSGTQLSVL.

The chain recombines TRBV7-5 with TRBJ2-3; the tabulated D call, TRBD2, remains unverified against the DNA. TRBV7-5 constitutes a pseudogene. The CDR3 consists of 15 residues. The CDR3 sequence is CARSLYGGRTDTQYF. The CDR3 DNA reads as TGTGCCAGAAGCTTATACGGGGGGAGGACAGATACGCAGTATTTT.

This chain links TRBV25-1 with TRBJ2-7; D may be TRBD1 (6 bases). Germline lookup yields CDR1 MGHDK and CDR2 SYGVNS. Trimming removed 4 bases at V and 3 bases at J, with 7 bases between. This CDR3 spans 12 amino acids. Here the CDR3 DNA reads TGTGCCAGCAGTGGGGGGCTCTACGAGCAGTACTTC. This codes for CASSGGLYEQYF.

This chain uses TRBV24-1 with TRBJ2-6; no reliable D call. The CDR3 sequence is 14 residues long. Germline CDR1 and CDR2: KGHDR and SFDVKD. The V gene lost 5 bases and the J gene lost 0 bases, with 4 bases spanning the gap. This CDR3 is CATSASSGANVLTF. The CDR3 DNA reads TGTGCCACCAGTGCGTCCTCTGGGGCCAACGTCCTGACTTTC.

V usage is TRBV24-1 and J usage is TRBJ1-2; TRBD1 matches 9 bases. The length of the CDR3 is 14 residues. Germline values: CDR1 KGHDR, CDR2 SFDVKD. The V and J ends lost 5 bases and 6 bases, in that order; junction bases with no gene match: 6. The CDR3 loop reads CATSAGGQGNGYTF. The CDR3 DNA reads as TGTGCCACCAGTGCCGGGGGACAGGGCAATGGCTACACCTTC.

The chain employs TRBV24-1 and TRBJ2-3; 9 nucleotides match TRBD2. The V segment lost 3 bases and the J segment 1 base; nucleotides outside the gene matches: 10. Germline V CDR1 and CDR2: KGHDR, SFDVKD. The CDR3 has 18 residues. CDR3 nucleotide sequence: TGTGCCACCAGTGATCCCTTTTCAGCTAGCGGGGGCACAGATACGCAGTATTTT. Residues: CATSDPFSASGGTDTQYF.

V is TRBV28 and J is TRBJ1-2; TRBD1 matches 11 bases. The germline gives CDR1 MDHEN, CDR2 SYDVKM. V trimming: 5 bases; J trimming: 4 bases; junction bases outside the gene matches: 3. The CDR3 length is 14 residues. The CDR3 sequence is CASSTGTGGYGYTF. The CDR3 DNA follows: TGTGCCAGCAGTACCGGGACAGGGGGCTATGGCTACACCTTC.

The chain uses TRBV2 and TRBJ1-3, with D possibly TRBD1 on 6 matching bases. V was shortened by 5 bases and J by 0 bases, with 11 bases between the two germline ends. The CDR3 runs to 15 residues. Per the germline V gene, CDR1 is SNHLY and CDR2 is FYNNEI. CDR3 region: CASSKDRASGNTIYF. The CDR3 DNA sequence: TGTGCCAGCAGTAAGGACAGAGCCTCTGGAAACACCATATATTTT.

This rearrangement joins TRBV10-3 to TRBJ2-6; D may be TRBD2 (6 bases). The V end lost 6 bases, the J end lost 0 bases, and 24 bases lay between the germline ends. Germline V gene lookup returns CDR1 ENHRY and CDR2 SYGVKD. The CDR3 sequence is 20 residues long. CDR3: CAISVEYVGEDYSGANVLTF. The CDR3, as DNA: TGTGCCATCAGCGTTGAATACGTTGGGGAGGACTACTCTGGGGCCAACGTCCTGACTTTC.

The chain joins TRBV5-6 to TRBJ2-2; D is possibly TRBD2 (7 bases). The germline CDR1 and CDR2 sequences are SGHDT and YYEEEE. Trimming took off 2 bases at V and 7 bases at J, with 12 bases between the two ends. CDR3 length: 14 amino acids. CDR3: CASSFAGAGGELFF. CDR3 sequence (DNA): TGTGCCAGCAGCTTCGCGGGGGCGGGCGGGGAGCTGTTTTTT.

V is TRBV6-2 or TRBV6-3 and J is TRBJ2-3, with 7 bases that match TRBD1. The V segment lost 4 bases and the J segment 2 bases; nucleotides outside the gene matches: 12. The CDR3 has 17 amino acids. The germline V gene has CDR1 MNHEY and CDR2 SVGEGT. The CDR3 DNA reads as TGTGCCAGCAGTTCAATACAGACAGGGACCGACACAGATACGCAGTATTTT. This codes for CASSSIQTGTDTDTQYF.

The J gene is TRBJ2-7, the V gene TRBV15, with D tentatively TRBD2 (6 bases). This CDR3 has 15 residues. Trimming took 1 base from V and 2 from J, leaving 12 bases between them. The V gene's germline CDR1 is LNHNV and CDR2 YYDKDF (reference sequence). The CDR3 DNA follows: TGTGCCACCAGCAGAGGGGTCGGCGGGGCCTACGAGCAGTACTTC. It is translated as CATSRGVGGAYEQYF. The full variable domain, with the rest looked up from reference TRBV15 and TRBJ2-7, is DAMVIQNPRYQVTQFGKPVTLSCSQTLNHNVMYWYQQKSSQAPKLLFHYYDKDFNNEADTPDNFQSRRPNTSFCFLDIRSPGLGDTAMYLCATSRGVGGAYEQYFGPGTRLTVT.

The V and J genes are TRBV30 and TRBJ1-1; D not resolved. V was pared by 0 bases and J by 7 bases, with 9 bases between. This CDR3 is built from 12 residues. Germline V gene lookup returns CDR1 GTSNPN and CDR2 SVGIG (reference sequence). In DNA, the CDR3 is TGTGCCTGGAGTGTCTCCGGTCTTGAAGCTTTCTTT. This sequence encodes CAWSVSGLEAFF.

The genes are TRBV14 and TRBJ2-3; 8 positions match TRBD2. The CDR3 runs to 15 residues. Germline CDR1 SGHDN, CDR2 FVKESK. The junction had 6 bases not matched to a gene; V was cut back by 2 bases and J by 5 bases. The CDR3: CASSQSGGHIDTQYF. CDR3 DNA: TGTGCCAGCAGCCAATCGGGGGGGCATATAGATACGCAGTATTTT. The full variable domain, in which reference TRBV14 and TRBJ2-3 provide the parts outside the CDR3, is EAGVTQFPSHSVIEKGQTVTLRCDPISGHDNLYWYRRVMGKEIKFLLHFVKESKQDESGMPNNRFLAERTGGTYSTLKVQPAELEDSGVYFCASSQSGGHIDTQYFGPGTRLTVL.

The rearrangement links TRBV4-3 to TRBJ1-1; D perhaps matches TRBD1 (6 bases). V lost 0 bases to trimming and J lost 3 bases, with 8 bases between them. Germline V gene data show CDR1 as LGHNA and CDR2 as YSLEER. The CDR3 is made up of 14 amino acids. The CDR3, as DNA: TGCGCCAGCAGCCAAGACAGGGGATACACTGAAGCTTTCTTT. This translates into CASSQDRGYTEAFF.

This rearrangement joins TRBV6-2 or TRBV6-3 to TRBJ1-6; D gene ambiguous. The CDR3 runs to 12 residues. Per the germline V gene, CDR1 is MNHEY and CDR2 is SVGEGT. The germline V and J ends were trimmed by 4 bases and 8 bases, with 6 bases remaining between them. The CDR3 here is CASSFTHSPLHF. The CDR3 DNA sequence: TGTGCCAGCAGTTTTACCCATTCACCCCTCCACTTT.